Included here is one TCR beta chain sequence, with context. Data came from immunoSEQ multiplex PCR; TCRdb stores just in-frame clones and leaves some out. The table lists a few million clones, around 94% of them singletons. CDR1 ENHRY and CDR2 SYGVKD come from the germline V gene. CDR3 length equals 14 residues. V was pared by 4 bases and J by 5 bases, with 2 bases of the junction left unmatched. This entry belongs to a study of shared clonotypes between healthy human individuals. The rearrangement uses TRBV10-3 and TRBJ2-5; 12 positions match TRBD1. The clonotype comes from a man aged 18 to 30 in good health. Sequenced material: naive CD4+ T cells sorted from blood. Sample subset: CD45RA+ positively selected. Here the CDR3 reads CAISGGTGGETQYF. In nucleotides, the CDR3 is TGTGCCATCAGTGGGGGGACAGGGGGCGAGACCCAGTACTTC.